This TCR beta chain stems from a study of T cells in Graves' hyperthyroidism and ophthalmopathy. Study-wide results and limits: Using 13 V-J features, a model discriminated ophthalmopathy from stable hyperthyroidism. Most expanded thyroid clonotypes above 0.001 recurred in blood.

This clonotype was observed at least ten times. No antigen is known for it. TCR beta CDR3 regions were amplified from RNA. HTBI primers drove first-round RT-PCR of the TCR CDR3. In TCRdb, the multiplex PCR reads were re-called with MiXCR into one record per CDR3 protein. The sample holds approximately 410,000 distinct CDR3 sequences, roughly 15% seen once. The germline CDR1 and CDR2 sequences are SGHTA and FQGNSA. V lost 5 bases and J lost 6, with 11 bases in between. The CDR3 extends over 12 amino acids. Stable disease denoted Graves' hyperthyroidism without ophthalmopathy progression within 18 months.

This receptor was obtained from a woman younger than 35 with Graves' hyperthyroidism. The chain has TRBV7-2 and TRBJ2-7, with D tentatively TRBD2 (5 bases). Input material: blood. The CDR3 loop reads CASSPSEGEQYF. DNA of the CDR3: TGTGCCAGCAGCCCCAGTGAGGGCGAGCAGTACTTC.